This TCR beta chain came from a study of regulatory T cells in long-lasting Graves disease. For the study at large: Those Graves' patients who were newly diagnosed had been on antithyroid drugs under 3 months.

Germline V gene data show CDR1 as SGHRS and CDR2 as YFSETQ. The CDR3 runs 15 residues. V was clipped by 4 bases and J by 6 bases; unmatched bases: 10. The time point denotes: newly diagnosed GD, antithyroid drugs for less than 3 months. PBMC-derived RNA was used for the TCR library. General study findings and limits: Gene preferences differed: TRBV28, TRBJ1-2, TRBJ2-5 in persistent cases.

This clonotype was found many times. Its antigen remains unknown. Arm-PCR of CDR3 regions with iRepertoire HTBI primers generated TCR beta libraries. A single record per CDR3 protein comes from TCRdb applying MiXCR to the multiplex PCR reads. The sample includes roughly 500,000 distinct CDR3 sequences, about 13% of them seen just once. These data were also reused for a study on T cells in Graves' hyperthyroidism and ophthalmopathy.

This specimen was peripheral blood mononuclear cells (PBMCs), taken at new diagnosis, from a patient treated with antithyroid drugs. The chain links TRBV5-1 to TRBJ2-1; 7 nucleotides line up with TRBD1. This sequence was found in a man aged 25 to 40 with Graves disease. The DNA for the CDR3 is TGCGCCAGCAGCCCAACAGGGGAACGGGTCAATGAGCAGTTCTTC. This sequence encodes CASSPTGERVNEQFF.